Listed below are T cell receptor beta chains from one sample, sequenced in a study of blood T cell repertoires in COVID-19. Method: immunoSEQ multiplex PCR; TCRdb's copy keeps in-frame clones and lacks some. The sample yields just over 650,000 clones, around 90% seen once. Source material: peripheral blood. The receptors were gathered from a woman between 18 and 29 years old with acute or convalescent COVID-19. Both conserved end residues are part of each CDR3. Fields, in order: D gene, J gene, V gene, CDR3 protein, CDR3 DNA. D genes are given only for firm matches.

D: TRBD1; J: TRBJ1-2; V: TRBV19; CDR3: CASTPVGTGNYGYTF; DNA: TGTGCCAGTACTCCCGTCGGGACAGGGAACTATGGCTACACCTTC
D: TRBD1; J: TRBJ1-2; V: TRBV12-3/TRBV12-4; CDR3: CASSQRQGVYTF; DNA: TGTGCCAGCAGTCAACGACAGGGTGTCTACACCTTC
D: -; J: TRBJ1-1; V: TRBV19; CDR3: CASSIGRWGPNTEAFF; DNA: TGTGCCAGTAGTATAGGTCGCTGGGGGCCGAACACTGAAGCTTTCTTT
D: -; J: TRBJ1-2; V: TRBV14; CDR3: CASSQGPARGYTF; DNA: TGTGCCAGCAGCCAAGGGCCCGCCAGAGGCTACACCTTC
D: -; J: TRBJ2-3; V: TRBV4-1; CDR3: CASSQGGFTDTQYF; DNA: TGCGCCAGCAGCCAAGGAGGGTTCACAGATACGCAGTATTTT
D: TRBD1; J: TRBJ1-2; V: TRBV25-1; CDR3: CASSAGTGGTAGYTF; DNA: TGTGCCAGCAGTGCCGGGACAGGGGGTACGGCGGGCTACACCTTC
D: -; J: TRBJ2-1; V: TRBV27; CDR3: CASSWGDNEQFF; DNA: TGTGCCAGCAGTTGGGGGGACAATGAGCAGTTCTTC
D: -; J: TRBJ1-1; V: TRBV15; CDR3: CATSKRSTGGGFEAFF; DNA: TGTGCCACCAGCAAGAGATCTACAGGTGGGGGGTTTGAAGCTTTCTTT
D: -; J: TRBJ1-2; V: TRBV12-3/TRBV12-4; CDR3: CASRTGFNYGYTF; DNA: TGTGCCAGCAGAACAGGTTTTAACTATGGCTACACCTTC
D: -; J: TRBJ2-7; V: TRBV30; CDR3: CAWSSPGYEQYF; DNA: TGTGCCTGGAGTTCTCCCGGCTACGAGCAGTACTTC
D: -; J: TRBJ1-4; V: TRBV5-4; CDR3: CASSLALRTGEKLFF; DNA: TGTGCCAGCAGCTTGGCCCTAAGAACGGGGGAAAAACTGTTTTTT
D: -; J: TRBJ2-7; V: TRBV14; CDR3: CASSPEASGPWYF; DNA: TGTGCCAGCAGCCCCGAAGCTTCAGGGCCCTGGTACTTC
D: TRBD2; J: TRBJ2-7; V: TRBV5-4; CDR3: CASSLEGRDEQYF; DNA: TGTGCCAGCAGCTTGGAAGGGAGGGACGAGCAGTACTTC